A single sample is the source of the 7 T cell receptor beta chains below, sequenced in a study of beta chain features in type 1 diabetes. The isolated RNA, all of it, was reverse transcribed, so expressed TCRB transcripts were what got sequenced. The table came from immunoSEQ multiplex PCR; TCRdb's copy has only in-frame clones and leaves some out. Here the sample spans about 350,000 clones, about 20% being singletons. The sample comprised naive CD4+ T cells from blood. The source of these receptors is a woman aged 18-29 years in good health.

This clone has more than one count but fewer than ten. This chain joins TRBV5-1 and TRBJ2-7, with TRBD2 matching 11 bases. Germline CDR1 SGHRS, CDR2 YFSETQ. V trimming: 6 bases; J trimming: 7 bases; junction bases outside the gene matches: 12. The CDR3 length is 15 residues. This chain's CDR3 is CASNLGGTSGEEQYF. For the CDR3, the DNA is TGCGCCAGCAACTTAGGGGGGACTAGCGGCGAGGAGCAGTACTTC.

The chain links TRBV4-2 to TRBJ2-1, with 8 nucleotides matching TRBD2. This CDR3 is built from 16 residues. Trimming took 0 bases from V and 3 from J; bases not matched to a gene: 4. The germline V gene encodes CDR1 LGHNA and CDR2 YNFKEQ. CDR3 in amino acids: CASSQDKREFYNEQFF. The CDR3 DNA follows: TGTGCCAGCAGCCAAGATAAGCGGGAGTTCTACAATGAGCAGTTCTTC.

The chain recombines TRBV5-1 with TRBJ2-1; D remains unclear. The CDR3 extends over 13 amino acids. Trimming removed 0 bases from V and 9 bases from J, with 10 bases in between. The V gene's germline CDR1 is SGHRS and CDR2 YFSETQ. The CDR3 DNA reads TGCGCCAGCAGCTTGGAGGTCCGGAGTGAGCAGTTCTTC. Translating it yields CASSLEVRSEQFF.

The rearrangement joins TRBV29-1 to TRBJ1-1; D might be TRBD1 (5 bases). The CDR3 is made up of 13 amino acids. CDR1 and CDR2 (germline): SQVTM, ANQGSEA. V shed 6 bases and J shed 11 bases, with 22 bases lying between them. This CDR3 is CSVCRALSLQAFF. The CDR3 region has the DNA TGCAGCGTGTGCAGGGCCCTATCCCTCCAGGCTTTCTTT.

This clone has a handful of counts. This rearrangement joins TRBV7-9 to TRBJ1-1; TRBD1 is a possible D gene (5 bases). Germline CDR1 reads SEHNR; CDR2 reads FQNEAQ (reference sequence). The germline V and J ends were trimmed by 5 bases and 5 bases, with 15 bases remaining between them. This CDR3 region has 14 residues. This CDR3 is CASSHEEGDTEAFF. In DNA, the CDR3 is TGTGCCAGCAGCCATGAGGAAGGGGATACTGAAGCTTTCTTT.

V usage is TRBV11-2 and J usage is TRBJ2-3; a possible D gene is TRBD1 (6 bases). The CDR3 sequence is 14 residues long. Germline CDR1 and CDR2: SGHAT and FQNNGV. The V and J ends lost 5 bases and 3 bases respectively, with 12 bases between them. CDR3 loop: CASSGQYTTDTQYF. The CDR3 coding sequence is TGTGCCAGCAGCGGACAGTATACGACAGATACGCAGTATTTT.

In its sample, this clone was seen once. The rearrangement uses TRBV9 and TRBJ1-1, with D unresolved. Germline CDR1 reads SGDLS; CDR2 reads YYNGEE. The CDR3 is made up of 15 amino acids. Between the trimmed V and J ends, which lost 0 bases and 0 bases, there was a span of 9 bases. The DNA of the CDR3 is TGTGCCAGCAGCGTAGGTCTTGAGATGAACACTGAAGCTTTCTTT. Its protein product is CASSVGLEMNTEAFF. Using reference TRBV9 and TRBJ1-1 for the parts outside the CDR3, the full variable domain is DSGVTQTPKHLITATGQRVTLRCSPRSGDLSVYWYQQSLDQGLQFLIQYYNGEERAKGNILERFSAQQFPDLHSELNLSSLELGDSALYFCASSVGLEMNTEAFFGQGTRLTVV.